Below, 31 T cell receptor beta chains from the same sample are listed, as sequenced in a study of siplizumab effects on memory and regulatory T cells. TCRdb's copy holds only in-frame clones and misses some; the assay was immunoSEQ multiplex PCR. Of some 52,000 clones listed, about 97% are singletons. The sample taken for sequencing was naive CD4+ T cells sorted from blood. The source is a human donor in good health.

The rearrangement uses TRBV5-4 and TRBJ2-2; 8 bases align to TRBD2. After removal of 4 bases from V and 3 bases from J, the junction contained 17 bases not matched to a gene. Germline lookup yields CDR1 SGHNT and CDR2 YYREEE (reference sequence). The CDR3 is made up of 19 amino acids. CDR3 loop: CASSPRVGSGSGDTGELFF. The CDR3 DNA sequence: TGTGCCAGCAGCCCGAGGGTCGGGAGCGGGAGCGGGGACACCGGGGAGCTGTTTTTT.

The rearrangement links TRBV5-8 to TRBJ2-7; D is unresolved. Trimming cost V 2 bases and J 4 bases, with 4 bases left between them. Germline CDR1 and CDR2: SGHTS and YDEGEE. The CDR3 has 11 amino acids. CDR3 region: CASSFRYEQYF. The CDR3 nucleotides are TGTGCCAGCAGCTTCAGATACGAGCAGTACTTC.

This sequence joins TRBV27 and TRBJ1-5; no clear D. This CDR3 region has 14 residues. CDR1 is MNHEY and CDR2 is SMNVEV in the germline V gene (reference sequence). V was trimmed by 3 bases and J by 3 bases, leaving 9 bases between them. CDR3 residues: CASSFPGPNQPQHF. Here the CDR3 DNA reads TGTGCCAGCAGTTTCCCCGGACCCAATCAGCCCCAGCATTTT.

The rearrangement uses TRBV21-1 and TRBJ2-1; the table names TRBD2, a call not compared with the DNA. TRBV21-1 is deemed a pseudogene. CDR3 size: 14 residues. CDR3: CASSKRRASNEQFF. The CDR3 DNA is TGTGCCAGCAGCAAAAGGAGAGCGTCCAATGAGCAGTTCTTC.

The J gene is TRBJ1-2, the V gene TRBV12-5; the match to TRBD1 covers 8 bases. Germline V CDR1 and CDR2: LGHNT, FRNRAP. The CDR3 is 16 amino acids. With V trimmed by 5 bases and J by 0 bases, 8 bases remained unmatched. The CDR3 sequence is CASGASGTGANYGYTF. Here the CDR3 DNA reads TGTGCTAGTGGTGCCTCTGGGACAGGAGCTAACTATGGCTACACCTTC. The whole variable domain, remainder taken from reference TRBV12-5 and TRBJ1-2, is DARVTQTPRHKVTEMGQEVTMRCQPILGHNTVFWYRQTMMQGLELLAYFRNRAPLDDSGMPKDRFSAEMPDATLATLKIQPSEPRDSAVYFCASGASGTGANYGYTFGSGTRLTVV.

The chain employs TRBV11-1 and TRBJ2-7; D call uncertain. The CDR3 contains 15 residues. The ends were cut back, 3 bases at V and 3 bases at J, with 15 bases in the middle. CDR1 SGHAT and CDR2 FQDESV come from the germline V gene (reference sequence). The CDR3 sequence: CASSLSQTLRYEQYF. The CDR3 DNA follows: TGTGCCAGCAGCTTGTCGCAGACCTTACGCTACGAGCAGTACTTC. Complete variable domain (other parts from reference TRBV11-1 and TRBJ2-7): EAEVAQSPRYKITEKSQAVAFWCDPISGHATLYWYRQILGQGPELLVQFQDESVVDDSQLPKDRFSAERLKGVDSTLKIQPAELGDSAMYLCASSLSQTLRYEQYFGPGTRLTVT.

This chain joins TRBV6-1 and TRBJ2-3; 7 nucleotides line up with TRBD2. The CDR3 extends over 15 amino acids. V lost 8 bases and J lost 6; bases outside the gene matches: 14. Per the germline V gene, CDR1 is MNHNS and CDR2 is SASEGT. The CDR3 spells CASALNGGFGDTQYF. CDR3 nucleotides: TGTGCCAGCGCATTGAACGGGGGGTTCGGGGATACGCAGTATTTT.

V gene TRBV19 combines with J gene TRBJ1-3; D call uncertain. Trimming took 10 bases from V and 0 from J, leaving 13 bases between them. Germline V CDR1 and CDR2: LNHDA, SQIVND (reference sequence). The CDR3 runs to 14 residues. CDR3 nucleotide sequence: TGTGCCACCAACTTTGACATCTCTGGAAACACCATATATTTT. It specifies CATNFDISGNTIYF.

The chain carries TRBV6-1 and TRBJ1-1; D gene ambiguous. Germline loops: CDR1 MNHNS, CDR2 SASEGT. Trimming took 4 bases from V and 5 from J, leaving 17 bases between them. The CDR3 is 15 amino acids. Written as DNA, the CDR3 is TGTGCCAGCAGTGTTTCCGACACGTCGGAGACTGAAGCTTTCTTT. This encodes CASSVSDTSETEAFF.

The rearrangement uses TRBV28 and TRBJ2-1; D uncertain. Between the trimmed V and J ends, which lost 2 bases and 0 bases, there was a span of 8 bases. The length of the CDR3 is 15 residues. CDR1 and CDR2 from the germline V gene are MDHEN and SYDVKM. The CDR3 DNA sequence: TGTGCCAGCAGTTTAGACAAGAGCTCCTACAATGAGCAGTTCTTC. This sequence encodes CASSLDKSSYNEQFF.

Worth noting for this clone: One junction end disagrees with the germline gene, perhaps due to a read error. V usage is TRBV5-1 and J usage is TRBJ2-7; 8 nucleotides line up with TRBD2. The CDR3 consists of 16 residues. Germline assignment: CDR1 SGHRS and CDR2 YFSETQ. The CDR3 reads CASSSNRAGVSSEQYF. DNA for the CDR3: TGCGCCAGCAGCTCCAACCGAGCGGGAGTCTCCTCCGAGCAGTACTTC.

This rearrangement joins TRBV15 to TRBJ1-5, with D possibly matching TRBD1 (6 bases). The CDR3 runs to 17 residues. From germline, CDR1 is LNHNV and CDR2 YYDKDF (reference sequence). Trimming pared 3 bases from V and 3 bases from J, leaving 18 bases between. CDR3 sequence: CATSRVRGGGNNQPQHF. DNA of the CDR3: TGTGCCACCAGCAGGGTAAGAGGGGGGGGCAACAATCAGCCCCAGCATTTT.

This clone has a single count. This chain connects TRBV7-8 to TRBJ2-5; the D is unclear. The CDR3 is 13 residues long. V lost 8 bases and J 1 base, leaving 11 bases between the germline ends. CDR1 and CDR2 (germline): SGHVS, FQNEAQ. The CDR3 DNA is TGTGCCAGCGGAATTAGCTTCCAAGAGACCCAGTACTTC. Protein: CASGISFQETQYF.

The sample holds a few counts of this clone. The chain employs TRBV30 and TRBJ1-2, with 7 bases identical to TRBD1. CDR1 is GTSNPN and CDR2 is SVGIG in the germline V gene (reference sequence). J was trimmed by 4 bases and V by 5 bases; bases with no gene match: 7. The CDR3 consists of 13 residues. Here the CDR3 DNA reads TGTGCCTGGGGTCCGACAGGGTCCTATGGCTACACCTTC. Amino acid sequence: CAWGPTGSYGYTF.

J is TRBJ2-1 and V is TRBV13; TRBD1 might be the D (6 bases). Germline values: CDR1 PRHDT, CDR2 FYEKMQ (reference sequence). V shed 11 bases and J shed 8 bases, with 7 bases lying between them. The CDR3 spans 9 residues. Written as DNA, the CDR3 is TGTGCCTCAGGGGATGAGCAGTTCTTC. Protein sequence: CASGDEQFF. The full variable domain, its missing parts supplied by reference TRBV13 and TRBJ2-1, is AAGVIQSPRHLIKEKRETATLKCYPIPRHDTVYWYQQGPGQDPQFLISFYEKMQSDKGSIPDRFSAQQFSDYHSELNMSSLELGDSALYFCASGDEQFFGPGTRLTVL.

V and J are TRBV27 and TRBJ2-5; D possibly matches TRBD1 or TRBD2 (6 bases each). CDR1 is MNHEY and CDR2 is SMNVEV in the germline V gene (reference sequence). Trimming cost V 1 base and J 4 bases, with 13 bases left between them. CDR3 size: 15 residues. CDR3 bases: TGTGCCAGCAGTTTATTAGAGGGGGGACGAGAGACCCAGTACTTC. Encoded protein: CASSLLEGGRETQYF.

The rearrangement links TRBV19 to TRBJ1-1; possibly TRBD1 for D (6 bases). CDR1 LNHDA and CDR2 SQIVND come from the germline V gene (reference sequence). This CDR3 is built from 14 residues. Trimming removed 7 bases at V and 3 bases at J, with 15 bases between. CDR3 amino acids: CASNPPQGYTEAFF. The CDR3 nucleotides read TGTGCCAGTAACCCCCCGCAGGGGTACACTGAAGCTTTCTTT.

The rearrangement links TRBV5-4 to TRBJ1-4; 9 bases match TRBD1. V trimming: 4 bases; J trimming: 7 bases; junction bases outside the gene matches: 8. The CDR3 totals 15 residues. Germline CDR1 and CDR2: SGHNT and YYREEE (reference sequence). CDR3 nucleotide sequence: TGTGCCAGCAGCCCCGGACAGGGGATTGGTGAAAAACTGTTTTTT. This codes for CASSPGQGIGEKLFF.

The chain is built from TRBV19 and TRBJ2-2; no definite D call. V gave up 8 bases and J gave up 0 bases, with 4 bases separating them. This CDR3 spans 12 amino acids. Germline values: CDR1 LNHDA, CDR2 SQIVND (reference sequence). DNA of the CDR3: TGTGCCAGTCGGTCGAACACCGGGGAGCTGTTTTTT. Protein product: CASRSNTGELFF.

V is TRBV5-6 and J is TRBJ1-1; tentatively, D is TRBD1 (6 bases). Germline lookup yields CDR1 SGHDT and CDR2 YYEEEE. Trimming took off 4 bases at V and 0 bases at J, with 7 bases between the two ends. The CDR3 runs to 13 residues. CDR3: CASSRGLNTEAFF. In DNA form, the CDR3 reads TGTGCCAGCAGCCGGGGGCTGAACACTGAAGCTTTCTTT.

The CDR3 loop is CASKKGLFNEKLFF. The DNA of the CDR3 is TGTGCCAGCAAAAAAGGACTATTTAATGAAAAACTGTTTTTT. The rearrangement uses TRBV2 and TRBJ1-4; D not resolved. The CDR3 extends over 14 amino acids. The V gene's germline CDR1 is SNHLY and CDR2 FYNNEI. V shed 7 bases and J shed 4 bases, with 13 bases lying between them.

The rearrangement uses TRBV29-1 and TRBJ2-7; no reliable D call. This CDR3 comprises 8 residues. Trimming removed 7 bases at V and 9 bases at J, with 7 bases between. The germline V gene encodes CDR1 SQVTM and CDR2 ANQGSEA. The CDR3 region has the DNA TGCAGCGCCGACGGGCAGTACTTC. Its translation is CSADGQYF.

CDR3 nucleotides: TGTGCCAGTAGCCAGAGACAGGGGGCGTACGGGGAGCTGTTTTTT. Protein sequence: CASSQRQGAYGELFF. This sequence joins TRBV19 and TRBJ2-2, with 10 bases fitting TRBD1. Germline V gene data show CDR1 as LNHDA and CDR2 as SQIVND (reference sequence). The CDR3 consists of 15 residues. Trimming cost V 6 bases and J 7 bases; bases outside gene matches: 8.

The genes are TRBV28 and TRBJ2-3, with D uncertain. CDR3 size: 13 residues. In germline, CDR1 is MDHEN, CDR2 SYDVKM. Between the trimmed V and J ends, which lost 3 bases and 0 bases, there was a span of 4 bases. Here the CDR3 DNA reads TGTGCCAGCAGTTTTGACAGCACAGATACGCAGTATTTT. Translation: CASSFDSTDTQYF.

This clone appeared once. This chain joins TRBV7-9 and TRBJ2-3, with 8 bases fitting TRBD2. From germline, CDR1 is SEHNR and CDR2 FQNEAQ (reference sequence). The J segment lost 3 bases and the V segment lost 8 bases, leaving 4 bases of the junction unmatched. CDR3 size: 13 residues. The CDR3 is CASGIAGTDTQYF. CDR3 nucleotide sequence: TGTGCCAGCGGTATAGCGGGGACAGATACGCAGTATTTT.

The chain couples TRBV19 to TRBJ1-4; a weak D match, TRBD1 (6 bases). With 6 bases removed from V and 0 bases from J, the gap between germline ends came to 14 bases. CDR1 LNHDA and CDR2 SQIVND come from the germline V gene (reference sequence). The CDR3 length is 16 residues. The CDR3 sequence: CASRKTGRATNEKLFF. The CDR3 DNA follows: TGTGCCAGTAGAAAAACAGGGCGAGCAACTAATGAAAAACTGTTTTTT.

This chain links TRBV28 with TRBJ1-5; maybe TRBD1 (6 bases). The CDR3 extends over 16 amino acids. Germline-derived CDR1 and CDR2 are MDHEN and SYDVKM. V lost 6 bases, J lost 4 bases, and 19 bases lay in between. CDR3: CASRSMTGSANQPQHF. CDR3 nucleotides: TGTGCCAGCAGGTCGATGACAGGCTCGGCAAATCAGCCCCAGCATTTT.

This rearrangement joins TRBV7-9 to TRBJ1-1; maybe TRBD1 (5 bases). This CDR3 is 15 amino acids long. V lost 5 bases to trimming and J lost 0 bases, with 13 bases between them. The germline CDR1 and CDR2 sequences are SEHNR and FQNEAQ (reference sequence). The CDR3 here is CASSDRDGMNTEAFF. The CDR3 nucleotides read TGTGCCAGCAGCGATCGGGACGGCATGAACACTGAAGCTTTCTTT. Full variable domain (missing parts from reference TRBV7-9 and TRBJ1-1): DTGVSQNPRHKITKRGQNVTFRCDPISEHNRLYWYRQTLGQGPEFLTYFQNEAQLEKSRLLSDRFSAERPKGSFSTLEIQRTEQGDSAMYLCASSDRDGMNTEAFFGQGTRLTVV.

The chain joins TRBV30 to TRBJ2-1, with D perhaps TRBD2 (7 bases). CDR1 is GTSNPN and CDR2 is SVGIG in the germline V gene (reference sequence). The CDR3 is 15 amino acids. The ends were cut back, 2 bases at V and 6 bases at J, with 17 bases in the middle. The CDR3 bases are TGTGCCTGGAGTAAGGGGGAGGGCCACCGCAATGAGCAGTTCTTC. Translated, it gives CAWSKGEGHRNEQFF.

This clone was recorded once. The chain has TRBV7-9 and TRBJ2-3, with TRBD2 identical over 7 bases. CDR1 and CDR2 (germline): SEHNR, FQNEAQ (reference sequence). The J segment lost 3 bases and the V segment lost 4 bases, leaving 4 bases of the junction unmatched. There are 14 residues in the CDR3. The CDR3, as DNA: TGTGCCAGCAGCTCCAGCGGGAAGACAGATACGCAGTATTTT. Protein product: CASSSSGKTDTQYF.

The gene calls are TRBV7-9 and TRBJ2-3; 11 nucleotides match TRBD2. The CDR3 consists of 14 residues. Per germline, CDR1 SEHNR and CDR2 FQNEAQ (reference sequence). V gave up 3 bases and J gave up 5 bases; unmatched junction bases: 1. The DNA of the CDR3 is TGTGCCAGCAGCTTTCTAGCGGGGGGAGATACGCAGTATTTT. It yields the protein CASSFLAGGDTQYF.